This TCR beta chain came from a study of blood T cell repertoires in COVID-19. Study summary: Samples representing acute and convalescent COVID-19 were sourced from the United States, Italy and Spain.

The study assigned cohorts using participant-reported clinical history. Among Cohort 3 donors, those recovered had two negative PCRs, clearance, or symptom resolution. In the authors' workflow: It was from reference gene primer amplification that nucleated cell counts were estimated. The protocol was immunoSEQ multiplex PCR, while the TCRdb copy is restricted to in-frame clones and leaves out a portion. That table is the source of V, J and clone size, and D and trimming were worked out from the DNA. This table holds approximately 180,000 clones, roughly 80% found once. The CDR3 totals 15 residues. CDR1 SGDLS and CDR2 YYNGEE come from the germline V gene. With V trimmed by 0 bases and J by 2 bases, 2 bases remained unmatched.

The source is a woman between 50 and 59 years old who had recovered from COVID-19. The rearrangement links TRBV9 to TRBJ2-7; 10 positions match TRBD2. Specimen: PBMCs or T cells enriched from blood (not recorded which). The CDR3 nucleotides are TGTGCCAGCAGCGTAGGGCTAGCGGGAGCCTACGAGCAGTACTTC. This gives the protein CASSVGLAGAYEQYF. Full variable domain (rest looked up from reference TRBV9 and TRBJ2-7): DSGVTQTPKHLITATGQRVTLRCSPRSGDLSVYWYQQSLDQGLQFLIQYYNGEERAKGNILERFSAQQFPDLHSELNLSSLELGDSALYFCASSVGLAGAYEQYFGPGTRLTVT.